This TCR beta chain was observed in a study of cytomegalovirus exposure and HLA in healthy donors. Primers for the PCR totalled 60 Vbeta and 13 Jbeta. The data were produced by immunoSEQ multiplex PCR, yet TCRdb's version contains in-frame clones alone and is incomplete. The sample holds more than 100,000 clones, about 71% seen once. A note on this clone: As yet, its antigen is unknown.

V lost 6 bases, J lost 8 bases, and 11 bases stayed unmatched. The CDR3 has 15 amino acids. Germline-derived CDR1 and CDR2 are MNHEY and SVGAGI. Regarding the study as a whole: Certain sequence variants were highly shared and formed a cluster, and this cluster was likely a sequencing artifact. Roughly uniform sequencing depth across donors was assumed, possibly incorrectly.

The sequencing sample was made of PBMCs. The TCR comes from a woman in her forties or fifties in good health and CMV-seronegative. The genes are TRBV6-5 and TRBJ2-1, with 9 bases lining up with TRBD2. As DNA, the CDR3 is TGTGCCAGCAGGGGGGGACTAGCCGGTGGCTATGAGCAGTTCTTC. Translating it yields CASRGGLAGGYEQFF.